Presented here are 2 T cell receptor beta chains from one specimen sequenced in a study of blood T cell repertoires in COVID-19. This table comes from immunoSEQ multiplex PCR, and its TCRdb copy is limited to in-frame clones, with some not included. Of more than 90,000 clones detected, roughly 85% appear once; the ten largest clones hold more than 30%. The specimen sequenced was peripheral blood. The source is a man at least 80 years old with acute or convalescent COVID-19.

This clone was seen only once. The chain recombines TRBV19 with TRBJ2-7, with a weak D call TRBD1 (6 bases). Trimming stripped 8 bases from V and 2 bases from J, with 13 bases between. The germline V gene encodes CDR1 LNHDA and CDR2 SQIVND (reference sequence). The CDR3 has 13 residues. The CDR3 reads CASALQGTYEQYF. CDR3 nucleotide sequence: TGTGCCAGTGCTTTACAGGGAACCTACGAGCAGTACTTC.

V usage is TRBV2 and J usage is TRBJ2-1, with TRBD2 matching over 11 bases. Germline lookup yields CDR1 SNHLY and CDR2 FYNNEI. J lost 4 bases, V lost 3 bases, and 2 bases had no gene match. The CDR3 spans 15 residues. CDR3 in DNA: TGTGCCAGCAGTGAGACTAGCGGGGATTACAATGAGCAGTTCTTC. Its translation is CASSETSGDYNEQFF.